A single sample gave rise to the 8 T cell receptor beta chains below, sequenced in a study of control samples from healthy donors and cancer patients. Here immunoSEQ multiplex PCR was the method, and the copy in TCRdb shows in-frame clones only, minus some. The sample carries 150,000 to 200,000 clones, approximately 94% recorded once. Sequencing input: blood. The receptor source for this set is a man aged 30 to 39 in good health.

This rearrangement joins TRBV28 to TRBJ1-2; 7 nucleotides align to TRBD1. The CDR3 covers 14 residues. V gave up 3 bases and J gave up 3 bases; unmatched junction bases: 4. Germline V gene data show CDR1 as MDHEN and CDR2 as SYDVKM. This CDR3 is CASSFSTGDYGYTF. As DNA, the CDR3 is TGTGCCAGCAGTTTTTCCACAGGGGACTATGGCTACACCTTC.

J is TRBJ1-1 and V is TRBV27, with 8 positions matching TRBD1. The CDR3 is 16 residues long. Germline CDR1 and CDR2: MNHEY and SMNVEV (reference sequence). V shed 1 base, J shed 1 base, and the junction held 5 bases outside the gene matches. In DNA form, the CDR3 reads TGTGCCAGCAGTTTATTCGCCGGACAGGGGAACACTGAAGCTTTCTTT. Protein sequence: CASSLFAGQGNTEAFF.

The chain couples TRBV4-3 to TRBJ2-7, with D unclear. The CDR3 length is 16 residues. Per the germline V gene, CDR1 is LGHNA and CDR2 is YSLEER. Trimming took 0 bases from V and 0 from J, leaving 12 bases between them. CDR3 sequence reads: CASSQDLTKTSYEQYF. DNA of the CDR3: TGCGCCAGCAGCCAAGATTTGACCAAGACCTCCTACGAGCAGTACTTC.

Comment on this clone: The sample has other DNA sequences that encode this CDR3 too. V gene TRBV29-1 combines with J gene TRBJ2-7; no reliable D call. The CDR3 consists of 13 residues. The V gene lost 4 bases and the J gene lost 1 base, with 11 bases spanning the gap. From germline, CDR1 is SQVTM and CDR2 ANQGSEA. CDR3 DNA: TGCAGCGTTGTTCGGACGGGTTCCTACGAGCAGTACTTC. Encoded protein: CSVVRTGSYEQYF.

This rearrangement joins TRBV6-5 to TRBJ1-2; D is undetermined. In germline, CDR1 is MNHEY, CDR2 SVGAGI. V was pared by 2 bases and J by 3 bases, with 16 bases between. The CDR3 consists of 16 residues. In DNA, the CDR3 is TGTGCCAGCAGTTACAAGATGAGGAGGCCTTACTATGGCTACACCTTC. Translated, it gives CASSYKMRRPYYGYTF.

The chain recombines TRBV27 with TRBJ2-4; D is perhaps TRBD1 (6 bases). CDR3 length: 17 residues. The germline CDR1 and CDR2 sequences are MNHEY and SMNVEV (reference sequence). V lost 5 bases and J 0 bases, leaving 17 bases between the germline ends. In nucleotides, the CDR3 is TGTGCCAGCAGTATCCGACAGGAACCCATAGCCAAAAACATTCAGTACTTC. Translating gives CASSIRQEPIAKNIQYF.

V usage is TRBV7-9 and J usage is TRBJ1-2, with no clear D. Germline CDR1 reads SEHNR; CDR2 reads FQNEAQ (reference sequence). Trimming shortened V by 1 base and J by 9 bases, and 15 bases separated the two germline ends. This CDR3 has 14 amino acids. As DNA, the CDR3 is TGTGCCAGCAGCTTAGGGGCGGCAGGTAGGAGCTACACCTTC. Its protein product is CASSLGAAGRSYTF.

This chain connects TRBV3-1 (or the pseudogene TRBV3-2) to TRBJ1-5; TRBD1 is a possible D gene (6 bases). Trimming stripped 1 base from V and 6 bases from J, with 16 bases between. The CDR3 runs to 16 residues. Germline values: CDR1 LGHDT, CDR2 YNNKEL (reference sequence). The CDR3 is CASSQGSGQSGQPQHF. CDR3 coding DNA: TGTGCCAGCAGCCAAGGGTCAGGACAGTCGGGTCAGCCCCAGCATTTT.